Below, 25 T cell receptor beta chains from the same sample are listed, as sequenced in a study of glioma-infiltrating T cells. Using RNA template, CDR3s of TCR alpha and beta were amplified with iRepertoire arm-PCR. Each CDR3 protein is one row after TCRdb ran MiXCR on the multiplex PCR reads. This sample has fewer than 90,000 distinct CDR3 sequences; approximately 22% occur once, and the top ten carry 6.7%. Input material: glioma tissue, nonneoplastic brain tissue, or PBMCs (not recorded which). Receptors originate from a human donor with low-grade glioma or glioblastoma, undergoing nonglioma brain surgery, or in good health (not recorded which).

Comment on this clonotype: This may be a read error: a much more frequent sequence differs by one nucleotide. The chain is built from TRBV7-2 and TRBJ2-3; tentatively, D is TRBD2 (7 bases). Germline V gives CDR1 SGHTA, CDR2 FQGNSA. V gave up 0 bases and J gave up 5 bases, with 15 bases separating them. The CDR3 has 16 residues. The CDR3 bases are TGTGCCAGCAGCTTAGCCCCGGGGGGCCCGAGAGATACGCAGTATTTT. Translation: CASSLAPGGPRDTQYF.

Here the CDR3 reads CASTRRQSSYTF. The CDR3 region has the DNA TGTGCCAGCACCCGACGACAGTCAAGCTACACCTTC. The chain uses TRBV2 and TRBJ1-2, with D perhaps TRBD1 (5 bases). This CDR3 comprises 12 residues. The ends were cut back, 7 bases at V and 9 bases at J, with 15 bases in the middle. CDR1 is SNHLY, CDR2 FYNNEI, per germline.

Turning to this clonotype: A clone one base away is much larger, so this may be a read error. The chain couples TRBV18 to TRBJ2-1, with 9 positions matching TRBD1. The CDR3 is 11 amino acids. CDR1 KGHSH and CDR2 LQKENI come from the germline V gene. The CDR3 sequence: CTSSPGTGTFF. In DNA, the CDR3 is TGTACCAGCTCACCAGGGACAGGGACGTTCTTC. Using reference TRBV18 and TRBJ2-1 for the parts outside the CDR3, the full variable domain is NAGVMQNPRHLVRRRGQEARLRCSPMKGHSHVYWYRQLPEEGLKFMVYLQKENIIDESGMPKERFSAEFPKEGPSILRIQQVVRGDSAAYFCTSSPGTGTFFGPGTRLTVL.

This clonotype came up many times. The chain combines TRBV7-2 with TRBJ1-6; D is uncertain. The CDR3 covers 16 residues. Germline assignment: CDR1 SGHTA and CDR2 FQGNSA. V lost 4 bases and J lost 4, with 14 bases in between. CDR3 coding DNA: TGTGCCAGCAGCTCAGGAAGGCGCCGTTATAATTCACCCCTCCACTTT. It encodes CASSSGRRRYNSPLHF.

The chain combines TRBV11-2 with TRBJ2-3; TRBD2 agrees at 13 bases. Trimming cost V 0 bases and J 1 base; bases outside gene matches: 7. Germline V gene lookup returns CDR1 SGHAT and CDR2 FQNNGV. This CDR3 is built from 19 residues. CDR3 loop: CASSLDRLAGGLGTDTQYF. The DNA for the CDR3 is TGTGCCAGCAGCTTAGATAGACTAGCGGGGGGCTTGGGCACAGATACGCAGTATTTT.

A word on this clonotype: An end of the junction differs from the germline gene, which may be a read error. This sequence joins TRBV18 and TRBJ1-5; D ambiguous. Germline values: CDR1 KGHSH, CDR2 LQKENI. The CDR3 is 14 residues long. The CDR3 region has the DNA TGTGCCAGCTCGACGGGTAATAGCAATCAGCCCCAGAATTTT. It translates to CASSTGNSNQPQNF.

The chain is built from TRBV12-3 or TRBV12-4 and TRBJ1-4; D call uncertain. This CDR3 spans 13 amino acids. Between the trimmed V and J ends, which lost 6 bases and 7 bases, there was a span of 12 bases. The CDR3 protein is CASRPRAVEKLFF. CDR3 coding DNA: TGTGCCAGCAGACCTCGAGCAGTTGAAAAACTGTTTTTT.

The sample holds a few counts of this clonotype. This chain connects TRBV5-1 to TRBJ2-7, with a possible D match to TRBD2 (5 bases). The germline gives CDR1 SGHRS, CDR2 YFSETQ. V lost 4 bases, J lost 8 bases, and 13 bases lay in between. The CDR3 totals 12 residues. CDR3 nucleotides: TGCGCCAGCAGCCCGAGGGTAGGCAAGCAGTACTTC. Its protein product is CASSPRVGKQYF.

This clonotype appeared many times. This may be a read error, as it is one base from a much larger clone. The rearrangement links TRBV20-1 to TRBJ1-3; the D gene is possibly TRBD1 (5 bases). This CDR3 region has 17 residues. Germline V gene data show CDR1 as DFQATT and CDR2 as SNEGSKA (reference sequence). Trimming took off 5 bases at V and 2 bases at J, with 22 bases between the two ends. The chain's CDR3 is CSARPPLGREPGNTIYF. In nucleotides, the CDR3 is TGCAGTGCTCGACCTCCCTTGGGCAGGGAACCTGGAAACACCATATATTTT.

On this clonotype: A much larger clone lies a single base off, so this may be a read error. The chain recombines TRBV5-1 with TRBJ1-1, with 7 positions matching TRBD1. Per the germline V gene, CDR1 is SGHRS and CDR2 is YFSETQ. The CDR3 consists of 15 residues. Unmatched junction bases numbered 18, after V lost 4 bases and J lost 12 bases. The CDR3 is CASSQRQGLLGLSFF. CDR3 DNA: TGCGCCAGCAGCCAGAGACAGGGTTTGCTTGGGCTGTCTTTCTTT.

This clonotype has a count of ten or more. This rearrangement joins TRBV7-2 to TRBJ1-2; 8 bases line up with TRBD1. The trim removed 1 base at V and 12 bases at J, leaving 10 bases unmatched. Germline V lookup: CDR1 SGHTA, CDR2 FQGNSA. This CDR3 comprises 14 residues. The CDR3 reads CASSLGSTGEKHTF. The CDR3 DNA reads TGTGCCAGCAGCTTAGGATCGACAGGGGAAAAACACACCTTC.

The chain is built from TRBV2 and TRBJ2-7, with D tentatively TRBD1 or TRBD2 (5 bases each). V was cut by 6 bases and J by 0 bases, with 18 bases left in between. This CDR3 contains 16 residues. Germline loops: CDR1 SNHLY, CDR2 FYNNEI. CDR3 protein: CASRPFRDRSSYEQYF. DNA of the CDR3: TGTGCCAGCAGACCGTTCCGGGACCGAAGCTCCTACGAGCAGTACTTC.

The chain joins TRBV4-1 to TRBJ2-7, with 7 positions matching TRBD2. The ends lost 1 base at V and 0 bases at J; junction bases unmatched: 6. This CDR3 comprises 16 residues. The germline V gene has CDR1 MGHRA and CDR2 YSYEKL. The CDR3 is CASSQALAASSYEQYF. CDR3 nucleotide sequence: TGCGCCAGCAGCCAAGCCCTAGCGGCGAGCTCCTACGAGCAGTACTTC.

This clonotype was seen ten or more times. This chain connects TRBV20-1 to TRBJ2-5, with D tentatively TRBD1 (7 bases). The length of the CDR3 is 12 residues. Germline CDR1 is DFQATT and CDR2 is SNEGSKA (reference sequence). Trimming left V 5 bases short and J 4 bases short, with 11 bases between. CDR3 protein: CSAVRGVETQYF. CDR3 nucleotide sequence: TGCAGTGCTGTCAGGGGGGTAGAGACCCAGTACTTC.

As concerns this clonotype: A read error is possible here, since a much larger clone lies one base away. This chain links TRBV20-1 with TRBJ2-7; possibly TRBD2 for D (6 bases). The CDR3 runs to 13 residues. Germline V gives CDR1 DFQATT, CDR2 SNEGSKA (reference sequence). CDR3 amino acids: CSAGGASSYQQYF. Written as DNA, the CDR3 is TGCAGTGCCGGGGGAGCGAGCTCCTACCAGCAGTACTTC.

This clonotype was seen ten or more times. The chain links TRBV27 to TRBJ2-7; a possible D gene is TRBD1 (5 bases). This CDR3 region has 13 residues. CDR1 and CDR2 from the germline V gene are MNHEY and SMNVEV (reference sequence). V lost 6 bases to trimming and J lost 12 bases, with 21 bases between them. CDR3: CASRETEAFPLYF. The DNA for the CDR3 is TGTGCCAGCAGAGAGACAGAAGCTTTTCCCTTGTACTTC.

Many counts were recorded for this clonotype. The chain recombines TRBV7-8 with TRBJ1-3; D is ambiguous. V shed 4 bases and J shed 6 bases, with 7 bases lying between them. The germline gives CDR1 SGHVS, CDR2 FQNEAQ. The CDR3 runs 12 residues. CDR3 residues: CASSYSSNTIYF. DNA for the CDR3: TGTGCCAGCAGCTACAGTTCAAACACCATATATTTT.

Remarks on this clonotype: A much bigger clone sits one base away, suggesting this may be a read error. V gene TRBV7-9 combines with J gene TRBJ1-1; TRBD1 agrees at 7 bases. The germline V gene has CDR1 SEHNR and CDR2 FQNEAQ (reference sequence). CDR3 length equals 15 residues. The CDR3 spells CASSLLGTANTEPFF. CDR3 bases: TGTGCCAGCAGCTTACTAGGGACAGCTAACACTGAACCTTTCTTT.

In its sample, this clonotype was seen many times. The rearrangement uses TRBV6-1 and TRBJ1-2, with a weak D call TRBD1 (5 bases). CDR1 is MNHNS and CDR2 is SASEGT in the germline V gene. V lost 6 bases, J lost 0 bases, and 14 bases lay in between. CDR3 length: 15 residues. The CDR3 sequence: CASSPGRPPNYGYTF. CDR3 DNA sequence: TGTGCCAGCAGCCCGGGACGTCCGCCTAACTATGGCTACACCTTC.

This clonotype was counted between two and nine times. The CDR3 nucleotides read TGTGCCAGCAGCCCCCACGAGAGAAGCTCTGGAAACACCATATATTTT. Its translation: CASSPHERSSGNTIYF. This rearrangement joins TRBV9 to TRBJ1-3, with D uncertain. V lost 4 bases, J lost 0 bases, and 14 bases lay in between. CDR3 length: 16 amino acids. Germline V CDR1 and CDR2: SGDLS, YYNGEE.

This clonotype has a handful of counts. The chain combines TRBV5-4 with TRBJ2-5; D perhaps matches TRBD1 (6 bases). This CDR3 is built from 14 residues. V lost 3 bases and J 7 bases, leaving 16 bases between the germline ends. Germline V gene lookup returns CDR1 SGHNT and CDR2 YYREEE (reference sequence). As DNA, the CDR3 is TGTGCCAGCAGCTCCACAGGGTTCTTAGGGACCCAGTACTTC. Its translation is CASSSTGFLGTQYF.

The chain couples TRBV27 to TRBJ2-3, with D hard to call. The end of the DNA is better explained by TRBJ1-5, so the J call may be wrong. The CDR3 totals 13 residues. The V gene's germline CDR1 is MNHEY and CDR2 SMNVEV (reference sequence). The CDR3 sequence is CASNSINTDTQHF. CDR3 sequence (DNA): TGTGCCAGCAACAGCATAAACACAGATACGCAGCATTTT.

At least ten counts were recorded for this clonotype. The chain combines TRBV20-1 with TRBJ2-1; 8 bases map to TRBD2. V lost 5 bases and J lost 0; bases outside the gene matches: 3. This CDR3 region has 14 residues. Germline-derived CDR1 and CDR2 are DFQATT and SNEGSKA (reference sequence). CDR3 DNA sequence: TGCAGTGCTCCACTAGCGGTCTCCTACAATGAGCAGTTCTTC. Residues: CSAPLAVSYNEQFF.

This clonotype was recorded many times. V gene TRBV7-2 combines with J gene TRBJ1-2, with D perhaps TRBD1 (6 bases). Deletions cut 3 bases from V and 7 bases from J, with 15 bases between. Germline V gene data show CDR1 as SGHTA and CDR2 as FQGNSA. There are 14 residues in the CDR3. In DNA, the CDR3 is TGTGCCAGCAGCTTGACAGGCGCTCCCGGTGGCTACACCTTC. The encoded protein is CASSLTGAPGGYTF.

V and J are TRBV3-1 and TRBJ2-5; D tentatively reads TRBD1 or TRBD2 (6 bases each). CDR1 and CDR2 (germline): LGHDT, YNNKEL (reference sequence). Trimming shortened V by 5 bases and J by 6 bases, and 25 bases separated the two germline ends. CDR3 length: 17 residues. CDR3 coding DNA: TGTGCCAGCAGCGACACTGGGGGGCCCGGAACCTCCCAGACCCAGTACTTC. Amino acid sequence: CASSDTGGPGTSQTQYF.